Presented here are 23 T cell receptor beta chains from one specimen sequenced in a study of OX40 agonist ivuxolimab in advanced cancers. TCRdb keeps only in-frame clones here, not all; method: immunoSEQ multiplex PCR. The sample has about 70,000 clones; 80% to 90% are singletons. Sequences were derived from CD4+ or CD8+ T cells sorted from blood, sampled in a trial of the OX40 agonist ivuxolimab. All receptors derive from an adult with an advanced solid tumor such as melanoma, head and neck, liver or kidney cancer.

The chain recombines TRBV9 with TRBJ1-4; 9 nucleotides line up with TRBD1. CDR1 SGDLS and CDR2 YYNGEE come from the germline V gene. The trim removed 6 bases at V and 5 bases at J, leaving 5 bases unmatched. This CDR3 spans 14 amino acids. CDR3 region: CASTPGQGNEKLFF. In DNA form, the CDR3 reads TGTGCCAGCACCCCGGGACAGGGCAATGAAAAACTGTTTTTT.

The gene calls are TRBV7-9 and TRBJ2-5, with 10 bases lining up with TRBD1. The CDR3 is 15 residues long. The V segment lost 5 bases and the J segment 1 base; nucleotides outside the gene matches: 4. From germline, CDR1 is SEHNR and CDR2 FQNEAQ (reference sequence). The CDR3 DNA reads TGTGCCAGCAGCCCTCGGACAGGGGGCCAAGAGACCCAGTACTTC. It yields the protein CASSPRTGGQETQYF.

V usage is TRBV12-2 and J usage is TRBJ2-1; the table's D call, TRBD1, was not checked against the DNA. TRBV12-2 is a pseudogene locus. This CDR3 region has 13 residues. DNA of the CDR3: TGTGCAAGTCGCCGGGACAGAGACAATGAGCAGTTCTTC. Protein product: CASRRDRDNEQFF.

The V and J genes are TRBV19 and TRBJ1-1, with D unclear. Trimming took 3 bases from V and 2 from J, leaving 7 bases between them. The germline gives CDR1 LNHDA, CDR2 SQIVND (reference sequence). The CDR3 contains 13 residues. CDR3 DNA sequence: TGTGCCAGTAGTATTTTCCAAAACACTGAAGCTTTCTTT. Encoded protein: CASSIFQNTEAFF.

Worth noting for this clone: This CDR3 is also generated by other DNA sequences in the sample. The V gene is TRBV5-1, the J gene TRBJ1-3; the D is unclear. The ends were cut back, 0 bases at V and 4 bases at J, with 2 bases in the middle. CDR1 SGHRS and CDR2 YFSETQ come from the germline V gene. CDR3 length: 12 residues. The CDR3 region is CASSLEGNTIYF. For the CDR3, the DNA is TGCGCCAGCAGCTTGGAAGGAAACACCATATATTTT.

The rearrangement uses TRBV18 and TRBJ2-7; 9 bases fit TRBD1. The CDR3 loop spans 14 amino acids. V lost 6 bases and J lost 2; bases outside the gene matches: 5. Germline CDR1 is KGHSH and CDR2 is LQKENI. CDR3: CASSAGTGTYEQYF. The DNA for the CDR3 is TGTGCCAGCTCGGCCGGGACAGGGACCTACGAGCAGTACTTC.

The rearrangement joins TRBV18 to TRBJ2-5; no reliable D call. V shed 3 bases and J shed 0 bases, with 5 bases lying between them. Germline CDR1 is KGHSH and CDR2 is LQKENI. The CDR3 runs 13 residues. The CDR3 sequence is CASSPGNQETQYF. The CDR3 bases are TGTGCCAGCTCACCGGGGAACCAAGAGACCCAGTACTTC.

V and J are TRBV6-6 and TRBJ1-5; TRBD1 might be the D (5 bases). The germline V gene has CDR1 MNHNY and CDR2 SVGAGI (reference sequence). The CDR3 totals 13 residues. The V and J ends lost 6 bases and 4 bases respectively, with 10 bases between them. The CDR3 is CASSLYRNQPQHF. CDR3 nucleotide sequence: TGTGCCAGCAGCCTTTACAGGAATCAGCCCCAGCATTTT.

This clone was seen once. This rearrangement joins TRBV7-2 to TRBJ2-3; D may be TRBD1 or TRBD2 (5 bases each). Per the germline V gene, CDR1 is SGHTA and CDR2 is FQGNSA. V gave up 7 bases and J gave up 9 bases, with 17 bases separating them. This CDR3 spans 13 amino acids. The CDR3 sequence is CASTRDRRETQYF. In DNA form, the CDR3 reads TGTGCCAGCACCCGGGACCGTCGAGAGACGCAGTATTTT.

The chain employs TRBV30 and TRBJ2-3; D gene uncertain. The CDR3 runs to 14 residues. Germline V gene data show CDR1 as GTSNPN and CDR2 as SVGIG (reference sequence). Trimming shortened V by 4 bases and J by 3 bases, and 14 bases separated the two germline ends. CDR3 in amino acids: CAWNMWSATDTQYF. The CDR3 coding sequence is TGTGCCTGGAATATGTGGTCAGCAACAGATACGCAGTATTTT.

V gene TRBV2 combines with J gene TRBJ2-5; D uncertain. Trimming shortened V by 3 bases and J by 1 base, and 9 bases separated the two germline ends. CDR3 length equals 14 residues. The germline V gene encodes CDR1 SNHLY and CDR2 FYNNEI. The CDR3 reads CASSDELLQETQYF. The CDR3 DNA follows: TGTGCCAGCAGTGATGAGCTCCTCCAAGAGACCCAGTACTTC.

The genes are TRBV6-6 and TRBJ1-5; a weak D match, TRBD1 (5 bases). Germline-derived CDR1 and CDR2 are MNHNY and SVGAGI (reference sequence). V was shortened by 6 bases and J by 1 base, with 16 bases between the two germline ends. CDR3 length equals 16 residues. The CDR3 DNA is TGTGCCAGCAGCCCCGGTTTGTGGGACAGCAATCAGCCCCAGCATTTT. Protein product: CASSPGLWDSNQPQHF.

The V gene is TRBV7-8, the J gene TRBJ2-7; TRBD2 matches at 13 bases. The CDR3 contains 15 residues. Germline V gene sequence: CDR1 SGHVS, CDR2 FQNEAQ. V was pared by 1 base and J by 7 bases, with 4 bases of the junction left unmatched. The CDR3 loop reads CASSLGLAGGEEQYF. In nucleotides, the CDR3 is TGTGCCAGCAGCTTAGGACTAGCGGGGGGCGAAGAGCAGTACTTC.

The chain links TRBV2 to TRBJ2-5; 10 positions match TRBD2. The CDR3 totals 13 residues. After removal of 8 bases from V and 3 bases from J, the junction contained 3 bases not matched to a gene. CDR1 SNHLY and CDR2 FYNNEI come from the germline V gene. The CDR3 nucleotides read TGTGCCAGCGGAACTAGCGGGGAAGAGACCCAGTACTTC. The encoded protein is CASGTSGEETQYF. Variable domain in full (rest from reference TRBV2 and TRBJ2-5): EPEVTQTPSHQVTQMGQEVILRCVPISNHLYFYWYRQILGQKVEFLVSFYNNEISEKSEIFDDQFSVERPDGSNFTLKIRSTKLEDSAMYFCASGTSGEETQYFGPGTRLLVL.

The gene calls are TRBV7-6 and TRBJ2-7; the D gene could be TRBD1 or TRBD2 (5 bases each). The V end lost 5 bases, the J end lost 7 bases, and 15 bases lay between the germline ends. The CDR3 consists of 13 residues. Germline loops: CDR1 SGHVS, CDR2 FNYEAQ. CDR3 region: CASSPRGPGEQYF. CDR3 nucleotides: TGTGCCAGCAGCCCACGGGGCCCCGGTGAGCAGTACTTC.

Here the CDR3 reads CASSQDLGQETQYF. CDR3 bases: TGTGCCAGCAGCCAAGACCTGGGGCAAGAGACCCAGTACTTC. V and J are TRBV4-2 and TRBJ2-5; the D is unclear. Germline V CDR1 and CDR2: LGHNA, YNFKEQ. V was cut by 0 bases and J by 2 bases, with 7 bases left in between. The CDR3 length is 14 residues.

The V gene is TRBV2, the J gene TRBJ2-5, with D possibly matching TRBD2 (5 bases). V gave up 7 bases and J gave up 4 bases, with 13 bases separating them. The CDR3 runs 13 residues. In germline, CDR1 is SNHLY, CDR2 FYNNEI. As DNA, the CDR3 is TGTGCCAGCACCCGAGGTGCGGGAGAGACCCAGTACTTC. It encodes CASTRGAGETQYF. The whole variable domain, filled in from reference TRBV2 and TRBJ2-5, reads EPEVTQTPSHQVTQMGQEVILRCVPISNHLYFYWYRQILGQKVEFLVSFYNNEISEKSEIFDDQFSVERPDGSNFTLKIRSTKLEDSAMYFCASTRGAGETQYFGPGTRLLVL.

CDR3 DNA sequence: TGTGCCATCCCGGGACAGGGGGCCTACGAGCAGTACTTC. Its translation is CAIPGQGAYEQYF. The chain couples TRBV19 to TRBJ2-7, with 11 bases matching TRBD1. CDR3 length: 13 amino acids. Per the germline V gene, CDR1 is LNHDA and CDR2 is SQIVND (reference sequence). The V gene end was trimmed by 10 bases and the J gene end by 2 bases; junction bases not matched to a gene: 4.

This chain uses TRBV4-1 with TRBJ1-4, with TRBD1 matching over 9 bases. V trimming: 3 bases; J trimming: 5 bases; junction bases outside the gene matches: 10. The CDR3 covers 17 residues. The germline gives CDR1 MGHRA, CDR2 YSYEKL. In nucleotides, the CDR3 is TGCGCCAGCAGCCATCGAGGCTTACAGGGGGCGAATGAAAAACTGTTTTTT. It is translated as CASSHRGLQGANEKLFF.

The rearrangement links TRBV5-6 to TRBJ2-5, with D perhaps matching TRBD1 or TRBD2 (5 bases each). Germline assignment: CDR1 SGHDT and CDR2 YYEEEE. Trimming cost V 3 bases and J 4 bases, with 22 bases left between them. CDR3 length: 17 amino acids. The CDR3 here is CASSSNRRLVSRETQYF. The CDR3 DNA reads as TGTGCCAGCAGCTCTAACAGGAGGTTAGTGAGTCGAGAGACCCAGTACTTC. Drawing the rest from reference TRBV5-6 and TRBJ2-5, the complete variable domain is DAGVTQSPTHLIKTRGQQVTLRCSPKSGHDTVSWYQQALGQGPQFIFQYYEEEERQRGNFPDRFSGHQFPNYSSELNVNALLLGDSALYLCASSSNRRLVSRETQYFGPGTRLLVL.

This chain joins TRBV15 and TRBJ1-4, with D perhaps TRBD1 (6 bases). Trimming cost V 0 bases and J 2 bases, with 10 bases left between them. This CDR3 is built from 16 residues. The germline gives CDR1 LNHNV, CDR2 YYDKDF (reference sequence). The CDR3 loop reads CATSRDLGATNEKLFF. The CDR3 bases are TGTGCCACCAGCAGAGATTTGGGGGCGACTAATGAAAAACTGTTTTTT.

The J gene is TRBJ1-4, the V gene TRBV5-4, with D tentatively TRBD1 (5 bases). The germline V and J ends were trimmed by 1 base and 7 bases, with 14 bases remaining between them. Germline V gene data show CDR1 as SGHNT and CDR2 as YYREEE (reference sequence). CDR3 length: 15 amino acids. This CDR3 reads CASSLSGRPSEKLFF. CDR3 DNA: TGTGCCAGCAGCTTGTCGGGGCGGCCCAGTGAAAAACTGTTTTTT.

This clone has only a few counts. J is TRBJ2-5 and V is TRBV7-3, with D hard to call. The germline V gene has CDR1 SGHTA and CDR2 FQGTGA. CDR3 length equals 11 residues. Trimming removed 4 bases from V and 5 bases from J, with 5 bases in between. The CDR3 protein is CASSSGETQYF. The DNA of the CDR3 is TGTGCCAGCAGCTCTGGGGAGACCCAGTACTTC.